Listed here is a single T cell receptor beta chain. Its specificity is not known. The data were obtained in a study of cytomegalovirus exposure and HLA in healthy donors. It was with 60 Vbeta and 13 Jbeta primers that the PCR ran. The data were produced by immunoSEQ multiplex PCR, yet TCRdb's version contains in-frame clones alone and is incomplete. The sample carries some 120,000 clones, just under 70% recorded once. Germline V lookup: CDR1 SGHAT, CDR2 FQNNGV. The CDR3 is 15 residues long. Trimming shortened V by 3 bases and J by 2 bases, and 13 bases separated the two germline ends. Regarding the study as a whole: In an earlier analysis, in fewer than 700 donors, most V segments appeared productive either ~87% or ~30% of the time.

Sequencing was done on a sample of PBMCs. This TCR came from a man aged 30-40 years in good health and CMV-seropositive. The J gene is TRBJ2-5, the V gene TRBV11-2, with a weak D call TRBD2 (6 bases). CDR3 DNA: TGTGCCAGCAGCTTCGGCGGGGCGCCGCAAGAGACCCAGTACTTC. This translates into CASSFGGAPQETQYF.